The 3 T cell receptor beta chains presented below share a single source sample, sequenced in a study of monozygotic twins with inflammatory bowel disease (dated by TCRdb to the late 2010s). The protocol used for the library was 5' RACE. The reads were generated on an Illumina HiSeq 2500. TCRdb reprocessed the sequencing reads and holds a single record per CDR3 protein sequence, with no DNA. The sample's own table lists approximately 150,000 distinct CDR3 sequences. The ten largest clones capture roughly 2.4% of the sample. The sample taken for sequencing was blood. These receptors came from a human donor with ulcerative colitis or Crohn's disease, or a healthy co-twin of an affected twin (not recorded which).

This rearrangement joins TRBV7-2 to TRBJ2-1; TCRdb's D call of TRBD2 is untestable without DNA. Germline assignment: CDR1 SGHTA and CDR2 FQGNSA. This CDR3 contains 21 residues. CDR3 loop: CASSLSVGGLAGAYSYNEQFF.

The genes are TRBV5-6 and TRBJ2-7; the D gene TCRdb calls, TRBD1, cannot be checked with no DNA. Germline CDR1 and CDR2: SGHDT and YYEEEE. This CDR3 has 15 amino acids. This CDR3 reads CASSLYGARSYEQYF.

The chain couples TRBV5-6 to TRBJ2-2; there is no DNA to check the TCRdb D call of TRBD1. The CDR3 is 14 amino acids. The germline CDR1 and CDR2 sequences are SGHDT and YYEEEE. The CDR3 region is CASSLTPVAGELFF.